The rows below give T cell receptor beta chains drawn from one sample of a study of shared clonotypes between healthy human individuals. Sequencing was performed with immunoSEQ multiplex PCR; in TCRdb, only in-frame clones are kept and a portion is missing. The top ten hold about 0.36% of the sample, which has under 2.5 million clones, about nine tenths seen once. Sequences were obtained from naive CD4+ T cells from PBMCs. The receptors come from a young man in good health. Some clones in this sample may be carry-over from other donors' samples. Each CDR3 is given with its conserved first and last residue. Each record gives: CDR3 protein, CDR3 DNA, V gene, D gene, clone size, J gene. The D gene is left open where the match is weak. Clone size is stated in some rows and not others, as once, few, many or a class when expanded.

CASSTRQGAYEQYF TGTGCCAGCTCAACCCGCCAGGGGGCGTATGAGCAGTACTTC TRBV18 TRBD1 once TRBJ2-7
CASSVQSSGNTIYF TGTGCCAGCAGCGTACAGTCGTCCGGAAACACCATATATTTT TRBV6-1 - - TRBJ1-3
CAWSRNTDTQYF TGTGCCTGGAGCCGGAACACAGATACGCAGTATTTT TRBV30 - - TRBJ2-3
CASSLMGSSYEQYF TGTGCCAGCAGCTTAATGGGCAGCTCCTACGAGCAGTACTTC TRBV11-2 - once TRBJ2-7
CASSLGSGLAKNIQYF TGTGCCAGCAGTTTAGGGTCAGGGCTAGCCAAAAACATTCAGTACTTC TRBV28 - - TRBJ2-4
CASLGQPPYGYTF TGTGCCAGCTTGGGACAGCCTCCTTATGGCTACACCTTC TRBV2 TRBD1 - TRBJ1-2
CASSSRPGGTEAFF TGTGCCAGCAGCTCGCGACCTGGGGGGACTGAAGCTTTCTTT TRBV7-3 - - TRBJ1-1
CASRTGAGGYTF TGTGCCAGCAGAACAGGGGCAGGTGGCTACACCTTC TRBV28 TRBD1 - TRBJ1-2
CASSLGGLNSPLHF TGTGCCAGCAGCTTGGGAGGGCTGAACTCACCCCTCCACTTT TRBV5-6 - - TRBJ1-6
CASSEPTASGGPTDTQYF TGCGCCAGCAGTGAGCCGACGGCTAGCGGAGGGCCCACAGATACGCAGTATTTT TRBV10-1 TRBD2 - TRBJ2-3
CSVETGTGGTEAFF TGCAGCGTTGAAACCGGGACAGGGGGGACTGAAGCTTTCTTT TRBV29-1 TRBD1 - TRBJ1-1
CASSLGGFDEQFF TGTGCCAGCAGCCTAGGGGGTTTCGATGAGCAGTTCTTC TRBV7-2 - once TRBJ2-1
CASSLSGAETQYF TGTGCCAGCAGTTTATCGGGGGCGGAGACCCAGTACTTC TRBV28 - - TRBJ2-5
CASSGQGFNEQYF TGTGCCAGCAGCGGCCAGGGGTTCAACGAGCAGTACTTC TRBV9 - - TRBJ2-7
CASSTGTSGYEQYF TGCGCCAGCAGCACCGGGACTAGCGGCTACGAGCAGTACTTC TRBV5-1 TRBD2 - TRBJ2-7
CASSNSGQGAAGELFF TGTGCCAGCAGCAATTCCGGACAGGGGGCCGCCGGGGAGCTGTTTTTT TRBV6-4 TRBD1 - TRBJ2-2